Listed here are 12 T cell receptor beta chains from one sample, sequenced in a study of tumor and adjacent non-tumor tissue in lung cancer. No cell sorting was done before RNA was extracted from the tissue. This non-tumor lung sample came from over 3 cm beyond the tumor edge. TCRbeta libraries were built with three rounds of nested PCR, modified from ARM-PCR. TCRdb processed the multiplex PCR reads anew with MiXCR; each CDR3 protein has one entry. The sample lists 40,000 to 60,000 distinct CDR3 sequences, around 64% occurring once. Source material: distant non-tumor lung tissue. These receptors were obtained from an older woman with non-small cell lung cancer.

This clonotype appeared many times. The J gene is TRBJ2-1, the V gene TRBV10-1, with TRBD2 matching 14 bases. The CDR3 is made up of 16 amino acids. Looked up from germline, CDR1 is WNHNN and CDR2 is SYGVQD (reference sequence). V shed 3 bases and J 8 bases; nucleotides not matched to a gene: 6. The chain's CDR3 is CASSDSTSGRAYEQFF. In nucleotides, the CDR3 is TGCGCCAGCAGTGATTCGACTAGCGGGAGGGCATATGAGCAGTTCTTC.

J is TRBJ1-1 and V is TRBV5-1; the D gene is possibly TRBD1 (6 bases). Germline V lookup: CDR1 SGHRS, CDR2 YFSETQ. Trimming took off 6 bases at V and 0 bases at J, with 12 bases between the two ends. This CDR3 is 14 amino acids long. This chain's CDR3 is CASMSGTMNTEAFF. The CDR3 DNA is TGCGCCAGCATGTCCGGGACAATGAACACTGAAGCTTTCTTT.

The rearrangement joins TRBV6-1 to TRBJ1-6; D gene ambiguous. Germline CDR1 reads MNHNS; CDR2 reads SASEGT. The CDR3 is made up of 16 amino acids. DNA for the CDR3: TGTACCATCAGTGCCGGGCCTCCTTTAGGGAATTCACCCCTCCACTTT. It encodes CTISAGPPLGNSPLHF.

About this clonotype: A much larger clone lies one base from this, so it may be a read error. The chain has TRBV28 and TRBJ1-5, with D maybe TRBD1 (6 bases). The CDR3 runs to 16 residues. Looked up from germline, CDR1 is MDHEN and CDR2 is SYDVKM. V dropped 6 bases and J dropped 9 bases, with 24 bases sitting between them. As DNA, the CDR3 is TGTGCCAGCAGCCCGCTCTGGGGGCAGGGGATTCGGCCCCAGCATTTT. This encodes CASSPLWGQGIRPQHF.

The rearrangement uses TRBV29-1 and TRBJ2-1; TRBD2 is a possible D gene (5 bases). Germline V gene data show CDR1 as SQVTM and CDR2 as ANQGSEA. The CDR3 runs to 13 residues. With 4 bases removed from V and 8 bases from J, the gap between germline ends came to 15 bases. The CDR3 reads CSVAPTRHDEQFF. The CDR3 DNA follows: TGCAGCGTTGCCCCTACTAGGCACGATGAGCAGTTCTTC.

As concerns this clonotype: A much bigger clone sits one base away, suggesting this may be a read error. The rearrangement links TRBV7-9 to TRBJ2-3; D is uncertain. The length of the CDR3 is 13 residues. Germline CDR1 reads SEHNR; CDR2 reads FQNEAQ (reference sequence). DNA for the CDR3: TGTGCCAGCAGCTTAGCCGCCACACATACGCAGTATTTT. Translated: CASSLAATHTQYF.

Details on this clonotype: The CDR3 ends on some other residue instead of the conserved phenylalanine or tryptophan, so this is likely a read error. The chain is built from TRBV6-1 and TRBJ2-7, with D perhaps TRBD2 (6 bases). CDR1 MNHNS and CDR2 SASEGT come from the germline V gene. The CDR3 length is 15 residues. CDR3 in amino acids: CASSRGTDVSYEQYL. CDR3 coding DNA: TGCGCCAGCAGTCGCGGGACCGATGTCTCCTACGAGCAGTACCTC.

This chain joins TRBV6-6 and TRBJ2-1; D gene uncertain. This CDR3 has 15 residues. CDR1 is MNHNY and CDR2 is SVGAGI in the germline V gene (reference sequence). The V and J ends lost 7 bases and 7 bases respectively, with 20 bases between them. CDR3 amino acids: CASNYRPTVWNEQFF. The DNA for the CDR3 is TGTGCCAGCAATTATCGGCCCACCGTGTGGAATGAGCAGTTCTTC.

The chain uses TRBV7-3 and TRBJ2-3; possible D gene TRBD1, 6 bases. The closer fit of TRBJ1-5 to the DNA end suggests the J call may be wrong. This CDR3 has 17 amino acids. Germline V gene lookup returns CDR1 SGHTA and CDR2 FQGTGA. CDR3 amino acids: CASSLLARGHPGDTQHF. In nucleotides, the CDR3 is TGTGCCAGCAGCCTGCTAGCGCGAGGACACCCAGGGGATACGCAGCATTTT.

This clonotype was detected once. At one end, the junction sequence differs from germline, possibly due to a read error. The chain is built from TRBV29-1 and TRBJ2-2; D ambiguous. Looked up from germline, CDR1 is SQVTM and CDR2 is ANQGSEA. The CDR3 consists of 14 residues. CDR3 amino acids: CSVESSGVSWELFF. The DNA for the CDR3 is TGCAGTGTTGAAAGCTCTGGGGTGTCCTGGGAGCTGTTTTTT.

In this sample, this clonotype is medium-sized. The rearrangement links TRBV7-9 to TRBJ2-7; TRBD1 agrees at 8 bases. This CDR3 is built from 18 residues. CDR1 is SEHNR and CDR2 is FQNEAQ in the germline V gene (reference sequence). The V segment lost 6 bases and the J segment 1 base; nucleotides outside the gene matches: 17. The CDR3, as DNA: TGTGCCAGCAGAAATGTGGCGGGACAGGAAGCCATTTCCTACGAGCAGTACTTC. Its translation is CASRNVAGQEAISYEQYF. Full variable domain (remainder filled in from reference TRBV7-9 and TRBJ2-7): DTGVSQNPRHKITKRGQNVTFRCDPISEHNRLYWYRQTLGQGPEFLTYFQNEAQLEKSRLLSDRFSAERPKGSFSTLEIQRTEQGDSAMYLCASRNVAGQEAISYEQYFGPGTRLTVT.

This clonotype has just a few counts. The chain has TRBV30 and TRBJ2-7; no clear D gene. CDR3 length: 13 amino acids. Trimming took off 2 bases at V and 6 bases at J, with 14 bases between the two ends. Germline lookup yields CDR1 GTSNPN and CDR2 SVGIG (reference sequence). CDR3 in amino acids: CAWSKTYSLEQYF. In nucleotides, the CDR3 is TGTGCCTGGAGTAAGACTTATAGCCTCGAGCAGTACTTC. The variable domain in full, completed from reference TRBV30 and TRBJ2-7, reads SQTIHQWPATLVQPVGSPLSLECTVEGTSNPNLYWYRQAAGRGLQLLFYSVGIGQISSEVPQNLSASRPQDRQFILSSKKLLLSDSGFYLCAWSKTYSLEQYFGPGTRLTVT.